This is a list of T cell receptor beta chains from one sample in a study of T cell repertoires and leukemia-associated antigens. From the 5' RACE reads, TCRdb called clonotypes with MiXCR, one entry per CDR3 protein. This sample has 11,000 to 15,000 distinct CDR3 sequences; less than 40% occur once, and the top ten carry approximately 8.7%. These receptors have no known antigen. Sequencing was performed on CD3+ T cells sorted from blood and cultured. These receptors were collected from a female donor in good health. CDR3s include the opening cysteine and the closing phenylalanine or tryptophan. A D gene is named only where the DNA matches it firmly. Expanded clones are given a class, and other clones once, few, many or no size at all.

size	D	V	J	CDR3
-	-	TRBV12-3/TRBV12-4	TRBJ1-1	CASSFEQIMNTEVFF
-	-	TRBV5-1	TRBJ2-1	CASSSRLQEQFF
medium-sized	TRBD2	TRBV20-1	TRBJ2-3	CSAREDRGLAGVWVTDTQYF
medium-sized	TRBD1	TRBV7-9	TRBJ2-2	CASSTGEWRELFF
-	-	TRBV15	TRBJ2-1	CATRPGDTYNKQFF
once	-	TRBV6-1	TRBJ2-7	CAGLGRPLFEQYF
medium-sized	TRBD1	TRBV7-2	TRBJ1-2	CASSQGGGYTF
-	TRBD2	TRBV3-1	TRBJ2-1	CASSQDYPSGSREFF
many	TRBD2	TRBV2	TRBJ2-5	CASSPLAGGEETQYF
-	TRBD1	TRBV5-1	TRBJ2-3	CASSSRTGKADTQYF
medium-sized	TRBD2	TRBV20-1	TRBJ2-3	CSARGGLAPDTQYF
-	TRBD1	TRBV2	TRBJ2-3	CASSPTGGTQYF
-	TRBD2	TRBV20-1	TRBJ2-7	CSARPGLAAEQYF
few	-	TRBV7-9	TRBJ1-6	CASSFRGDVSPLHF
few	-	TRBV9	TRBJ2-3	CASSVLAVSTDTQYF
many	-	TRBV5-4	TRBJ2-3	CASSPPDFDTQYF
-	-	TRBV2	TRBJ1-1	CASSEEGRWAEAFF
-	-	TRBV6-1	TRBJ1-2	CASSDTSLGDGYTF
-	-	TRBV19	TRBJ2-5	CASSNKETQYF
-	-	TRBV29-1	TRBJ2-7	CSVSTGEQYF
few	TRBD1	TRBV24-1	TRBJ2-1	CATSAIARWTGSGVQNEQFF
-	-	TRBV6-4	TRBJ2-4	CASSETGGGTQYF
-	-	TRBV20-1	TRBJ2-1	CSAVGSERSYNVQFF
many	TRBD1	TRBV7-9	TRBJ1-3	CASSRQGTGNTIYF
once	-	TRBV12-3/TRBV12-4	TRBJ1-2	CASWVREGRGYTF
medium-sized	TRBD1	TRBV6-4	TRBJ2-1	CASSDRPGTDYNEQFF
few	-	TRBV29-1	TRBJ2-5	CSVEAYQETQYF
-	-	TRBV29-1	TRBJ1-1	CSVDPGTEAFF
medium-sized	-	TRBV5-8	TRBJ1-5	CASSRRGQPQHF
once	TRBD1	TRBV24-1	TRBJ2-3	CATSDLRGPGQGPDTQYF
-	TRBD2	TRBV20-1	TRBJ2-7	CSVRGAGGDNEQYF
-	TRBD2	TRBV2	TRBJ2-1	CASSPRTSGRRGSGQFF
many	TRBD2	TRBV6-4	TRBJ2-1	CASRKREGSDEQFF
-	TRBD2	TRBV7-9	TRBJ2-1	CASSPGLYYEQFF
medium-sized	-	TRBV7-8	TRBJ2-1	CASSSTLGNNEQFF
medium-sized	-	TRBV12-3/TRBV12-4	TRBJ1-2	CASSPDLGGYTF
many	-	TRBV5-6	TRBJ2-3	CASSEYRVYRDTQYF
-	TRBD2	TRBV20-1	TRBJ2-3	CSARVLAGTDTQYF
medium-sized	TRBD2	TRBV7-2	TRBJ2-3	CASSQTSGRDTQYF
many	-	TRBV18	TRBJ1-5	CASSPGSNQPQHF
-	-	TRBV5-1	TRBJ1-5	CASSHDSNQPQHF
-	-	TRBV5-1	TRBJ2-5	CASSFSGWEETQYF
-	-	TRBV28	TRBJ1-1	CASSLNTGLGTEAFF
many	-	TRBV25-1	TRBJ2-3	CASSESVGGRSTDTQYF
-	-	TRBV12-3/TRBV12-4	TRBJ1-1	CASSLRLRNTEAFF
many	TRBD2	TRBV7-8	TRBJ2-5	CASSSGLAGVVETQYF
many	-	TRBV24-1	-	CATSSLREGYGTDTQHF
few	TRBD1	TRBV20-1	TRBJ2-1	CSAVDRDSYNEQFF
few	TRBD2	TRBV9	TRBJ2-1	CASSVGSSGLYNEQFF
many	TRBD1	TRBV12-3/TRBV12-4	TRBJ2-7	CASSATGQGIGQYF